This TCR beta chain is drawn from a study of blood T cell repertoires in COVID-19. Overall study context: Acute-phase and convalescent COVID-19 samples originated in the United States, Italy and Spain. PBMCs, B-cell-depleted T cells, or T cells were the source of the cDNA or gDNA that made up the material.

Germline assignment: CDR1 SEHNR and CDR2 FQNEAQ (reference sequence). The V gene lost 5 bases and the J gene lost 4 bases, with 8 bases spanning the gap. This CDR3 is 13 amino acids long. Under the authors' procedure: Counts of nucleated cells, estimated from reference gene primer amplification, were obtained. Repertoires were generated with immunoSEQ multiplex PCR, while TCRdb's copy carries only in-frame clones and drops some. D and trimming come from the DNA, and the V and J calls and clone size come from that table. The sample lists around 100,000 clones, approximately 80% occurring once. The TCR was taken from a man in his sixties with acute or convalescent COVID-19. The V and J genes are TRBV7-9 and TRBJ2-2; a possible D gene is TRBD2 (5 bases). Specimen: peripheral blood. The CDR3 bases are TGTGCCAGCAGCGCAGGAGGCACCGGGGAGCTGTTTTTT. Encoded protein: CASSAGGTGELFF.